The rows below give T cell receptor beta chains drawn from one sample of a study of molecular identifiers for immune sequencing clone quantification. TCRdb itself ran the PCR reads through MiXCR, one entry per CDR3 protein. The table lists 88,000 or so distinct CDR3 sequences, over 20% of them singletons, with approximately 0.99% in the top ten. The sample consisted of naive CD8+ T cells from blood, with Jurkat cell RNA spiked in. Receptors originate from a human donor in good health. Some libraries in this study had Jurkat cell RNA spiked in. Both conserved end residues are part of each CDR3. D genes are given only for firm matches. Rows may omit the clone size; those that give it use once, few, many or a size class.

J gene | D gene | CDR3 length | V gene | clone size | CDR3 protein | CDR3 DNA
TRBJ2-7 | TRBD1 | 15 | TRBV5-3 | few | CASSLGTGQVYEQYF | TGTGCCAGCAGCTTAGGGACAGGGCAAGTCTACGAGCAGTACTTC
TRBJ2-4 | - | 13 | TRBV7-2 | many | CASSLVVGDIQYF | TGTGCCAGCAGCTTAGTTGTCGGGGACATTCAGTACTTC
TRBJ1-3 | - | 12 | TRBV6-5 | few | CASSQSGNTIYF | TGTGCCAGCAGTCAGTCTGGAAACACCATATATTTT
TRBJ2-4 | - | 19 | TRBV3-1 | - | CASSHPGTPTLLAKNIQYF | TGTGCCAGCAGCCATCCCGGGACCCCTACACTACTAGCCAAAAACATTCAGTACTTC
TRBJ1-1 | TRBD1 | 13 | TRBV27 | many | CASRPGQGTEAFF | TGTGCCAGCAGACCAGGACAGGGAACTGAAGCTTTCTTT
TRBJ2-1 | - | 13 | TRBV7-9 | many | CASSVRDNNEQFF | TGTGCCAGCAGCGTTCGTGATAACAATGAGCAGTTCTTC
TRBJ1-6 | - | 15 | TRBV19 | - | CASSSQSNRVSPLHF | TGTGCCAGTAGTTCTCAATCCAACAGGGTCTCACCCCTCCACTTT
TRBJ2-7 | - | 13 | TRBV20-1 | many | CSGGRENSYEQYF | TGCAGTGGGGGACGGGAGAACTCCTACGAGCAGTACTTC
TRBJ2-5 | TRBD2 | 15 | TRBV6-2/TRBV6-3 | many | CASSPGLGSSETQYF | TGTGCCAGCTCTCCGGGACTAGGTTCCTCAGAGACCCAGTACTTC
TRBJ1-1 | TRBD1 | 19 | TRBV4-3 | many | CASSQDAPGQGVKGTEAFF | TGCGCCAGCAGCCAAGATGCCCCGGGACAGGGGGTTAAAGGCACTGAAGCTTTCTTT
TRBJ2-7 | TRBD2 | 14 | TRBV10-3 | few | CAISEGLAGFEQYF | TGTGCCATCAGTGAGGGACTAGCGGGATTCGAGCAGTACTTC
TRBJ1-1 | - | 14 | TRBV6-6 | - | CASSFRGGEPEAFF | TGTGCCAGCAGTTTCAGAGGGGGGGAACCTGAAGCTTTCTTT
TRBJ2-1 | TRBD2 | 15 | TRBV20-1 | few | CSARDLTSGSNEQFF | TGCAGTGCTAGAGATTTGACTAGCGGGAGCAATGAGCAGTTCTTC
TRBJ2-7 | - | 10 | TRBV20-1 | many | CSARTYEQYF | TGCAGTGCTCGAACTTACGAGCAGTACTTC
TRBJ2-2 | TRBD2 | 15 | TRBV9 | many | CASSGLAGRTGELFF | TGTGCCAGCAGCGGACTAGCGGGGAGAACCGGGGAGCTGTTTTTT
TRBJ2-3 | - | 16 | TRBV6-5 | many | CASGGPGMSSTDTQYF | TGTGCCAGCGGCGGGCCCGGGATGTCTAGCACAGATACGCAGTATTTT
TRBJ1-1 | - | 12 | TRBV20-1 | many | CSAREVSTEAFF | TGCAGTGCTAGGGAGGTGAGCACTGAAGCTTTCTTT
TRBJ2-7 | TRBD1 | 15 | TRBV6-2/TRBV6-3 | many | CASSNHGTGLHEQYF | TGTGCCAGCAGTAACCACGGGACAGGGCTACACGAGCAGTACTTC
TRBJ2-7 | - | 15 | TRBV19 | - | CASSVVDAGDYEQYF | TGTGCCAGTAGTGTAGTGGACGCCGGGGACTACGAGCAGTACTTC
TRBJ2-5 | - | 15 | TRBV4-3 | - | CASSQGLAGEGAQYF | TGCGCCAGCAGCCAAGGGCTAGCCGGCGAGGGGGCCCAGTACTTC
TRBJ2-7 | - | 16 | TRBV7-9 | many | CASSAVGRTISYEQYF | TGTGCCAGCAGCGCAGTCGGACGGACGATCTCCTACGAGCAGTACTTC
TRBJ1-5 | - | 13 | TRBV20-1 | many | CSASQGSNQPQHF | TGCAGTGCTTCTCAGGGTAGCAATCAGCCCCAGCATTTT
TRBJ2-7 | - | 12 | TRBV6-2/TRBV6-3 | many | CASSFEGYEQYF | TGTGCCAGCAGTTTCGAGGGCTACGAGCAGTACTTC
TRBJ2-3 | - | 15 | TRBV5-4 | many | CASSLGGLYTDTQYF | TGTGCCAGCAGCTTGGGGGGCCTGTACACAGATACGCAGTATTTT
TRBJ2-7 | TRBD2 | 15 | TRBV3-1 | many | CASSLMKREWHEQYF | TGTGCCAGCAGCCTGATGAAGCGGGAATGGCACGAGCAGTACTTC
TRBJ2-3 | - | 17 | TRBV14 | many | CASSQGAGGPGTDTQYF | TGTGCCAGCAGCCAAGGGGCTGGGGGGCCGGGCACAGATACGCAGTATTTT
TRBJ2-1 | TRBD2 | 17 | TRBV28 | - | CASRDPRAGDVYNEQFF | TGTGCCAGCAGAGATCCTAGAGCGGGAGACGTCTACAATGAGCAGTTCTTC
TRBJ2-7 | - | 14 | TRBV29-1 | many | CSVMTGEKAYEQYF | TGCAGCGTGATGACAGGAGAGAAAGCCTACGAGCAGTACTTC
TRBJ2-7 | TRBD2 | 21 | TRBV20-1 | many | CSARDRQRVLAARGVGREQYF | TGCAGTGCTAGAGATCGTCAGCGGGTACTAGCGGCAAGGGGTGTCGGTCGGGAGCAGTACTTC
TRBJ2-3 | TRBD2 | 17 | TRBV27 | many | CASSPNLAANITDTQYF | TGTGCCAGCAGTCCCAATCTAGCGGCTAACATCACAGATACGCAGTATTTT
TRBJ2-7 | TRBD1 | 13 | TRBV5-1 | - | CASSFGQGSEQYF | TGCGCCAGCAGCTTTGGACAGGGTAGCGAGCAGTACTTC
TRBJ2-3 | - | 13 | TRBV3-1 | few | CASSQLPTDTQYF | TGTGCCAGCAGCCAATTGCCAACAGATACGCAGTATTTT
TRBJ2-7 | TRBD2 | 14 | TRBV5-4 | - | CVSSLGTSIYEQYF | TGTGTCAGCAGCCTAGGGACTAGCATCTACGAGCAGTACTTC
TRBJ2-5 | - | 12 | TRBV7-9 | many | CASSPLQETQYF | TGTGCCAGCAGCCCTCTCCAAGAGACCCAGTACTTC
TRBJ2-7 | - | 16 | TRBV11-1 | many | CASSPLRFGAPHEQYF | TGTGCCAGCAGCCCGTTGAGATTTGGGGCCCCCCACGAGCAGTACTTC
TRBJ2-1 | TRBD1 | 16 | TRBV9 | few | CASSTRWDRDRNEQFF | TGTGCCAGCAGCACTCGGTGGGACAGGGATCGCAATGAGCAGTTCTTC
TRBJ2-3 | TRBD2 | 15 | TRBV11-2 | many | CASSPGRGGLDTQYF | TGTGCCAGCAGCCCAGGCCGGGGGGGCCTGGATACGCAGTATTTT
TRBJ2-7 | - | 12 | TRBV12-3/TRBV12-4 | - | CASSFAPYEQYF | TGTGCCAGCAGTTTTGCCCCCTACGAGCAGTACTTC
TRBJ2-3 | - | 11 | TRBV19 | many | CASSITNTQYF | TGTGCCAGTAGTATAACGAATACGCAGTATTTT
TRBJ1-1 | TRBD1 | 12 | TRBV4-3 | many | CASNTGDTEAFF | TGCGCCAGCAACACAGGGGACACTGAAGCTTTCTTT
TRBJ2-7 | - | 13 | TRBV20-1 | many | CSARDPGIYEQYF | TGCAGTGCTAGAGATCCAGGGATCTACGAGCAGTACTTC
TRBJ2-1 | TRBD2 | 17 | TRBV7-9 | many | CASSFLRGGVTYNEQFF | TGTGCCAGCAGCTTCTTGCGCGGGGGGGTAACCTACAATGAGCAGTTCTTC
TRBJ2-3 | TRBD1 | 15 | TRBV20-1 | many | CSPDKGTGFTDTQYF | TGCAGCCCCGACAAGGGGACAGGGTTCACAGATACGCAGTATTTT
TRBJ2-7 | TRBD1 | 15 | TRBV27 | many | CASSPGGTGWSEQYF | TGTGCCAGCAGTCCTGGGGGGACAGGGTGGTCGGAGCAGTACTTC
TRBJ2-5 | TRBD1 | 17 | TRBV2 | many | CASSEAGRDRGQETQYF | TGTGCCAGCAGTGAAGCGGGCCGGGACAGGGGCCAAGAGACCCAGTACTTC
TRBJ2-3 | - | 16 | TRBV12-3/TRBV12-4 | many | CASSLWEYQSSDTQYF | TGTGCCAGCAGTTTATGGGAGTACCAAAGCTCTGATACGCAGTATTTT
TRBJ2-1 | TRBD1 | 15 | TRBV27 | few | CASSLVGPRGNEQFF | TGTGCCAGCAGTTTAGTTGGGCCCAGGGGGAATGAGCAGTTCTTC
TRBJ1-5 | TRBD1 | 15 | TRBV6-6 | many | CASSYLGQGNQPQHF | TGTGCCAGCAGTTACTTAGGACAGGGCAATCAGCCCCAGCATTTT
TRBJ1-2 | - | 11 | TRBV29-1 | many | CSVATVYGYTF | TGCAGCGTTGCGACAGTCTATGGCTACACCTTC
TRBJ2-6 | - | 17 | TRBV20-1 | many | CSARGLHRDSGANVLTF | TGCAGTGCTAGAGGGTTGCACAGAGACTCTGGGGCCAACGTCCTGACTTTC
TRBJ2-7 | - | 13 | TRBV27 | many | CASSFGRGYEQYF | TGTGCCAGCAGTTTTGGTAGGGGCTACGAGCAGTACTTC
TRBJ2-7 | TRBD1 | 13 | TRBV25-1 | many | CASSGTGTEEQYF | TGTGCCAGCAGTGGGACCGGGACAGAGGAGCAGTACTTC
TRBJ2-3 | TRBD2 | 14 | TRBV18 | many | CASSPGLAEDTQYF | TGTGCCAGCTCACCGGGACTAGCGGAAGATACGCAGTATTTT